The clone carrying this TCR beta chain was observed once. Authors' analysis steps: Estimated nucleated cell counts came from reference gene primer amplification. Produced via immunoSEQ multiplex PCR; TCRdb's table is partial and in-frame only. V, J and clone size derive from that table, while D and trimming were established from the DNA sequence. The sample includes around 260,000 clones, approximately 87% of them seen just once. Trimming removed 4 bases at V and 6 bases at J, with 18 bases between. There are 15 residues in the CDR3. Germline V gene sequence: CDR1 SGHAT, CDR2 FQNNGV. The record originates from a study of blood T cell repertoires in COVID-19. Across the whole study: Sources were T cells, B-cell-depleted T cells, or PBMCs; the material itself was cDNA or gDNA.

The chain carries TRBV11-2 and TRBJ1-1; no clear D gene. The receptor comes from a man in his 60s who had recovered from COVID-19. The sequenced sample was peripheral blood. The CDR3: CASSYSGRLEAEAFF. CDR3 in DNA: TGTGCCAGCAGCTACTCCGGCAGGCTGGAGGCTGAAGCTTTCTTT.